This T cell receptor (beta chain) stems from a study of vaccination effects on CD4 cells after COVID-19. Study information: After the second dose, samples were taken at median day 72.

CDR3 length equals 13 residues. Germline assignment: CDR1 GTSNPN and CDR2 SVGIG (reference sequence). Trimming took 2 bases from V and 3 from J, leaving 7 bases between them. Here immunoSEQ multiplex PCR was the method, and the copy in TCRdb shows in-frame clones only, minus some. The sample consists of 17,000 or so clones, over 65% of them appearing once. Turning to this clone: Its antigen is not identified.

Expansion with viral peptide pools was applied to antigen-specific CD4+ T cells by the ViraFEST assay prior to sequencing. With about ten days of culture completed, CD4+ T cells were isolated. Documented for the person is a PCR-confirmed SARS-CoV-2 infection occurring between March and December 2020. Of the BNT162b2 and mRNA-1273 vaccines, participants received two doses of one or the other. This sequence was found in a human donor who had a prior SARS-CoV-2 infection. This chain connects TRBV30 to TRBJ2-2; D is uncertain. Sequencing was performed on CD4+ T cells from PBMCs cultured with SARS-CoV-2 spike peptides, taken after COVID-19 vaccination. The CDR3 loop is CAWSLFDTGELFF. In DNA form, the CDR3 reads TGTGCCTGGAGTCTGTTCGACACCGGGGAGCTGTTTTTT.